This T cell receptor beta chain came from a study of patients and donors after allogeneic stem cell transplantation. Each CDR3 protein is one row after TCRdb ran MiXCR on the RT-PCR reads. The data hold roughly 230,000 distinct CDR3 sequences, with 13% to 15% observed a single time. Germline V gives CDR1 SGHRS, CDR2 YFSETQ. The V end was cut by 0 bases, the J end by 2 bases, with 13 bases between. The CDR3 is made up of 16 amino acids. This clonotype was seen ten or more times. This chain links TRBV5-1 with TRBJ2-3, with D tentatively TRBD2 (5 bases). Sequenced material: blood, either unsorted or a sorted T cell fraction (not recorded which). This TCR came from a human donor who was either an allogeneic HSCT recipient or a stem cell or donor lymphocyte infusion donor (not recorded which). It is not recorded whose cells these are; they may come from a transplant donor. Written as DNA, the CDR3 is TGCGCCAGCAGCTTGGACGCTAGCCCTCCCACAGATACGCAGTATTTT. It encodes CASSLDASPPTDTQYF.